A single sample is the source of the 22 T cell receptor beta chains below, sequenced in a study of blood T cell repertoires in COVID-19. TCRdb keeps only in-frame clones here, not all; method: immunoSEQ multiplex PCR. The repertoire consists of 10,000 or so clones, with around three quarters occurring once and the leading ten covering around 37%. The sequenced sample was peripheral blood. The receptors derive from a human donor in a cohort sampled during active COVID-19.

This clone was seen once. The chain recombines TRBV25-1 with TRBJ2-7, with D hard to call. V was clipped by 3 bases and J by 2 bases, with 11 bases between them. CDR3 length: 14 amino acids. CDR1 is MGHDK, CDR2 SYGVNS, per germline. In nucleotides, the CDR3 is TGTGCCAGCAGTGATTTCGGCGGCCCCTACGAGCAGTACTTC. Translation: CASSDFGGPYEQYF.

V gene TRBV30 combines with J gene TRBJ1-3; unclear D gene. With 0 bases removed from V and 4 bases from J, the gap between germline ends came to 7 bases. The CDR3 contains 13 residues. Looked up from germline, CDR1 is GTSNPN and CDR2 is SVGIG (reference sequence). CDR3 sequence (DNA): TGTGCCTGGAGTGTGTCCAGGGGAAACACCATATATTTT. It codes for CAWSVSRGNTIYF. Based on the CDR3 plus reference TRBV30 and TRBJ1-3, the full variable domain is SQTIHQWPATLVQPVGSPLSLECTVEGTSNPNLYWYRQAAGRGLQLLFYSVGIGQISSEVPQNLSASRPQDRQFILSSKKLLLSDSGFYLCAWSVSRGNTIYFGEGSWLTVV.

The V call is TRBV9, the J call TRBJ1-2, with 12 bases that match TRBD1. From germline, CDR1 is SGDLS and CDR2 YYNGEE. Germline trimming cut 3 bases from V and 3 bases from J; bases unmatched to any gene: 6. The CDR3 has 16 amino acids. CDR3 in amino acids: CASSGPGQGAYYGYTF. The CDR3 DNA follows: TGTGCCAGCAGCGGACCGGGACAGGGGGCCTACTATGGCTACACCTTC. The full variable domain, its missing parts supplied by reference TRBV9 and TRBJ1-2, is DSGVTQTPKHLITATGQRVTLRCSPRSGDLSVYWYQQSLDQGLQFLIQYYNGEERAKGNILERFSAQQFPDLHSELNLSSLELGDSALYFCASSGPGQGAYYGYTFGSGTRLTVV.

The rearrangement joins TRBV6-5 to TRBJ1-6, with D unresolved. This CDR3 region has 13 residues. Germline lookup yields CDR1 MNHEY and CDR2 SVGAGI. Trimming took 6 bases from V and 13 from J, leaving 16 bases between them. This CDR3 reads CASRADGVRPLHF. The CDR3 DNA is TGTGCCAGCAGAGCCGACGGGGTAAGGCCCCTCCACTTT.

V is TRBV7-9 and J is TRBJ1-1; D is possibly TRBD1 (5 bases). Germline V lookup: CDR1 SEHNR, CDR2 FQNEAQ (reference sequence). Trimming stripped 9 bases from V and 5 bases from J, with 10 bases between. This CDR3 region has 11 residues. CDR3 amino acids: CARGEGTEAFF. CDR3 in DNA: TGTGCCAGAGGGGAGGGGACTGAAGCTTTCTTT.

This chain connects TRBV27 to TRBJ2-7; D is unclear. The CDR3 consists of 16 residues. Per the germline V gene, CDR1 is MNHEY and CDR2 is SMNVEV (reference sequence). V dropped 2 bases and J dropped 0 bases, with 14 bases sitting between them. The CDR3 DNA is TGTGCCAGCAGTTTAAATTTGGCGGAAAGCTCCTACGAGCAGTACTTC. Its protein is CASSLNLAESSYEQYF.

This chain joins TRBV7-9 and TRBJ2-2; TRBD1 might be the D (5 bases). This CDR3 contains 13 residues. The germline V gene encodes CDR1 SEHNR and CDR2 FQNEAQ (reference sequence). V dropped 3 bases and J dropped 6 bases, with 8 bases sitting between them. CDR3 coding DNA: TGTGCCAGCAGCTTCAGGGCGGCCGGGGAGCTGTTTTTT. Translated: CASSFRAAGELFF.

The chain has TRBV4-1 and TRBJ2-2; D possibly corresponds to TRBD2 (6 bases). The CDR3 runs 16 residues. Germline lookup yields CDR1 MGHRA and CDR2 YSYEKL. V lost 0 bases to trimming and J lost 2 bases, with 10 bases between them. This CDR3 reads CASSQEGGVNTGELFF. The DNA for the CDR3 is TGCGCCAGCAGCCAAGAGGGCGGGGTAAACACCGGGGAGCTGTTTTTT.

This chain links TRBV12-3 or TRBV12-4 with TRBJ2-7; 7 bases match TRBD1. This CDR3 contains 13 residues. With V trimmed by 5 bases and J by 6 bases, 7 bases remained unmatched. The DNA of the CDR3 is TGTGCCAGCAGTCCCGGGACAGCCGGCGAGCAGTACTTC. Translation gives CASSPGTAGEQYF.

J is TRBJ1-2 and V is TRBV18; TRBD1 matches 9 bases. The CDR3 loop spans 15 amino acids. Germline CDR1 is KGHSH and CDR2 is LQKENI. With 3 bases clipped from V and 4 bases from J, the junction kept 6 bases outside the gene matches. The CDR3 DNA reads as TGTGCCAGCTCACCTCCACAGGGGGCGATCTATGGCTACACCTTC. This translates into CASSPPQGAIYGYTF.

Here the CDR3 reads CASRLGTYGYTF. In nucleotides, the CDR3 is TGTGCCAGCCGTCTCGGTACCTATGGCTACACCTTC. This chain connects TRBV28 to TRBJ1-2, with no clear D. The CDR3 totals 12 residues. Trimming left V 8 bases short and J 4 bases short, with 11 bases between. CDR1 is MDHEN and CDR2 is SYDVKM in the germline V gene.

The V gene is TRBV3-1 (or the pseudogene TRBV3-2), the J gene TRBJ2-5; 8 bases are a match to TRBD1. J gave up 4 bases and V 6 bases, and 10 bases lay outside the gene matches. This CDR3 is built from 15 residues. The germline V gene encodes CDR1 LGHDT and CDR2 YNNKEL (reference sequence). The CDR3: CASRQQGGRLETQYF. The CDR3 DNA is TGTGCCAGCAGACAACAGGGGGGTAGATTAGAGACCCAGTACTTC.

The V gene is TRBV7-9, the J gene TRBJ1-4; 8 bases align to TRBD1. The CDR3 loop spans 14 amino acids. V lost 3 bases to trimming and J lost 6 bases; unmatched junction nucleotides: 3. Germline CDR1 SEHNR, CDR2 FQNEAQ (reference sequence). CDR3 nucleotides: TGTGCCAGCAGCTTGGCAGGGGGCGATGAAAAACTGTTTTTT. Translated, it gives CASSLAGGDEKLFF.

The rearrangement joins TRBV4-3 to TRBJ2-3, with D tentatively TRBD2 (5 bases). V was trimmed by 1 base and J by 1 base, leaving 9 bases between them. This CDR3 is 15 amino acids long. Germline CDR1 and CDR2: LGHNA and YSLEER. Written as DNA, the CDR3 is TGCGCCAGCAGCCAAGGCGGGTCCCGCACAGATACGCAGTATTTT. It translates to CASSQGGSRTDTQYF.

This chain joins TRBV19 and TRBJ2-7, with D possibly TRBD1 on 5 matching bases. V was cut by 6 bases and J by 1 base, with 16 bases left in between. Germline V gene data show CDR1 as LNHDA and CDR2 as SQIVND (reference sequence). CDR3 length: 15 amino acids. The CDR3 here is CASRASTDNSYEQYF. CDR3 coding DNA: TGTGCCAGTAGGGCCTCGACAGACAATTCCTACGAGCAGTACTTC. The full variable domain, completed using reference TRBV19 and TRBJ2-7, is DGGITQSPKYLFRKEGQNVTLSCEQNLNHDAMYWYRQDPGQGLRLIYYSQIVNDFQKGDIAEGYSVSREKKESFPLTVTSAQKNPTAFYLCASRASTDNSYEQYFGPGTRLTVT.

The chain is built from TRBV30 and TRBJ1-1; TRBD1 matches at 9 bases. The CDR3 sequence is 14 residues long. Losses at the gene ends were 4 bases for V and 11 bases for J; bases not matched to a gene: 14. Germline values: CDR1 GTSNPN, CDR2 SVGIG (reference sequence). The CDR3 DNA follows: TGTGCCTGGAACCCAACCCCGGGACAGGGTGGTGCTTTCTTT. It encodes CAWNPTPGQGGAFF.

This chain connects TRBV30 to TRBJ1-2; 12 bases map to TRBD1. The CDR3 sequence is 15 residues long. Germline V gene sequence: CDR1 GTSNPN, CDR2 SVGIG (reference sequence). V was pared by 2 bases and J by 6 bases, with 7 bases of the junction left unmatched. The CDR3, as DNA: TGTGCCTGGAGTACCGGTGGGACAGGGGGCCATGGCTACACCTTC. It specifies CAWSTGGTGGHGYTF.

A few counts support this clone. This CDR3 is CASSWDREVYEQYF. CDR3 DNA: TGTGCCAGCAGTTGGGACCGGGAGGTCTACGAGCAGTACTTC. The chain recombines TRBV2 with TRBJ2-7; 7 nucleotides match TRBD2. In germline, CDR1 is SNHLY, CDR2 FYNNEI. With V trimmed by 5 bases and J by 3 bases, 7 bases remained unmatched. The CDR3 loop spans 14 amino acids.

The chain joins TRBV3-1 (or the pseudogene TRBV3-2) to TRBJ1-1, with 7 bases aligning to TRBD1. The V segment lost 4 bases and the J segment 4 bases; nucleotides outside the gene matches: 15. Per germline, CDR1 LGHDT and CDR2 YNNKEL (reference sequence). CDR3 length equals 17 residues. DNA for the CDR3: TGTGCCAGCAGCCGAAGACAGGGTGGGGTGTCCGGCACTGAAGCTTTCTTT. This codes for CASSRRQGGVSGTEAFF.

The gene calls are TRBV3-1 (or the pseudogene TRBV3-2) and TRBJ1-5, with 7 bases matching TRBD1. The germline V gene has CDR1 LGHDT and CDR2 YNNKEL (reference sequence). The V gene end was trimmed by 1 base and the J gene end by 4 bases; junction bases not matched to a gene: 4. This CDR3 contains 15 residues. In DNA, the CDR3 is TGTGCCAGCAGCCAAGCCCCGGGACAGAATCAGCCCCAGCATTTT. It translates to CASSQAPGQNQPQHF.

This rearrangement joins TRBV7-9 to TRBJ1-2; D not certain. Trimming pared 2 bases from V and 7 bases from J, leaving 8 bases between. Germline CDR1 SEHNR, CDR2 FQNEAQ (reference sequence). The CDR3 has 12 residues. This CDR3 is CASSLSGGGYTF. CDR3 nucleotides: TGTGCCAGCAGCTTATCGGGAGGTGGCTACACCTTC. Looking up the rest from reference TRBV7-9 and TRBJ1-2 gives the full variable domain: DTGVSQNPRHKITKRGQNVTFRCDPISEHNRLYWYRQTLGQGPEFLTYFQNEAQLEKSRLLSDRFSAERPKGSFSTLEIQRTEQGDSAMYLCASSLSGGGYTFGSGTRLTVV.

The chain uses TRBV9 and TRBJ2-1; D unclear. The CDR3 is 15 residues long. Per germline, CDR1 SGDLS and CDR2 YYNGEE. V shed 0 bases and J shed 7 bases, with 14 bases lying between them. In nucleotides, the CDR3 is TGTGCCAGCAGCGTAGACCCGACATCCGGTAATGAGCAGTTCTTC. Protein product: CASSVDPTSGNEQFF.